This is a list of T cell receptor beta chains from one sample in a study of blood T cell repertoires in COVID-19. The protocol was immunoSEQ multiplex PCR, while the TCRdb copy is restricted to in-frame clones and leaves out a portion. Here the sample spans roughly 140,000 clones, around 89% being singletons. The specimen was peripheral blood. The receptors originated from a human donor in a cohort sampled during active COVID-19. Each CDR3 is given with its conserved first and last residue. The order of the fields is CDR3 protein, J gene, V gene.

CDR3: CASSGQTLKQPQHF
J: TRBJ1-5
V: TRBV19

CDR3: CASSLATGNTEAFF
J: TRBJ1-1
V: TRBV5-1

CDR3: CASSTPGVYGYTF
J: TRBJ1-2
V: TRBV19

CDR3: CATSDYPTGMETQYF
J: TRBJ2-5
V: TRBV24-1

CDR3: CAIRGHVNQPQHF
J: TRBJ1-5
V: TRBV10-3

CDR3: CASSLGAGNTIYF
J: TRBJ1-3
V: TRBV7-2

CDR3: CASSQGEFLLNEKLFF
J: TRBJ1-4
V: TRBV3-1/TRBV3-2

CDR3: CAFDGQRPEAFF
J: TRBJ1-1
V: TRBV30

CDR3: CASGGTGETPQHF
J: TRBJ1-5
V: TRBV6-4

CDR3: CASSANRGAYEQYF
J: TRBJ2-7
V: TRBV2

CDR3: CASSWTGASEQYF
J: TRBJ2-7
V: TRBV19

CDR3: CASAGSPGEKLFF
J: TRBJ1-4
V: TRBV5-1

CDR3: CASSLRQMNSYEQYF
J: TRBJ2-7
V: TRBV6-2/TRBV6-3

CDR3: CASSQPDRAGGEQYF
J: TRBJ2-7
V: TRBV4-2

CDR3: CASSPRQAETQYF
J: TRBJ2-5
V: TRBV18

CDR3: CSMQTGFMNTEAFF
J: TRBJ1-1
V: TRBV29-1

CDR3: CAIRGQPNSPLHF
J: TRBJ1-6
V: TRBV10-3

CDR3: CASGVYRGHPLRGANVLTF
J: TRBJ2-6
V: TRBV7-3

CDR3: CASSLRQGNEQYF
J: TRBJ2-7
V: TRBV7-3

CDR3: CASSASPGYGYTF
J: TRBJ1-2
V: TRBV9

CDR3: CASSVQGSTGELFF
J: TRBJ2-2
V: TRBV18

CDR3: CASKWDRARQPQHF
J: TRBJ1-5
V: TRBV2

CDR3: CASSPGTGSLEQYF
J: TRBJ2-7
V: TRBV11-2

CDR3: CASSYSRGGAGELFF
J: TRBJ2-2
V: TRBV6-2/TRBV6-3

CDR3: CASSFPGVPNYGYTF
J: TRBJ1-2
V: TRBV5-1

CDR3: CASSLVTGTNEKLFF
J: TRBJ1-4
V: TRBV7-9

CDR3: CASSPTPSTGANTEAFF
J: TRBJ1-1
V: TRBV18

CDR3: CAWSPGTSLSGELFF
J: TRBJ2-2
V: TRBV30

CDR3: CATSSGRVGLYEQYF
J: TRBJ2-7
V: TRBV15

CDR3: CASSYRTEAFF
J: TRBJ1-1
V: TRBV6-5

CDR3: CASSQFSSGNTIYF
J: TRBJ1-3
V: TRBV16

CDR3: CASSKRQGSFDQPQHF
J: TRBJ1-5
V: TRBV19

CDR3: CSASYLRVEQFF
J: TRBJ2-1
V: TRBV20-1

CDR3: CASSLDGQGGYGYTF
J: TRBJ1-2
V: TRBV11-2

CDR3: CASSLRQNQETQYF
J: TRBJ2-5
V: TRBV7-9

CDR3: CASSQVVGTGLAGNTIYF
J: TRBJ1-3
V: TRBV4-1

CDR3: CASSLTVQETQYF
J: TRBJ2-5
V: TRBV7-9

CDR3: CASSYREDTEAFF
J: TRBJ1-1
V: TRBV6-2/TRBV6-3

CDR3: CASSYTQGNEQYF
J: TRBJ2-7
V: TRBV3-1/TRBV3-2

CDR3: CSGSRTEAFF
J: TRBJ1-1
V: TRBV20-1

CDR3: CASSLRQSKAVGELFF
J: TRBJ2-2
V: TRBV7-8

CDR3: CSVARGSLQETQYF
J: TRBJ2-5
V: TRBV29-1